The rows below give T cell receptor beta chains drawn from one sample of a study of shared clonotypes between healthy human individuals. The method was immunoSEQ multiplex PCR; TCRdb's version includes in-frame clones alone and lacks a portion of them. Here the sample spans about 92,000 clones, 68% being singletons. Sequencing was done on a sample of memory CD8+ T cells sorted from blood. The receptors shown here come from a young man in good health. The CDR3 runs from the conserved cysteine through the conserved F or W. A D gene is named only where the DNA matches it firmly. A clone size is listed for some rows: how often the clone was seen (once, few, many), or a class if it is expanded.

V gene	D gene	J gene	clone size	CDR3 DNA	CDR3 protein
TRBV6-6	.	TRBJ2-5	.	TGTGCCAGCAGAAACCAAGCAGGTAGAGAGACCCAGTACTTC	CASRNQAGRETQYF
TRBV28	.	TRBJ2-7	.	TGTGCCAGCAGACCCGCCTCGGCCTACGAGCAGTACTTC	CASRPASAYEQYF
TRBV5-5	.	TRBJ1-2	few	TGTGCCAGCAGCTTGGGGCAGCGTGACTATGGCTACACCTTC	CASSLGQRDYGYTF
TRBV5-4	TRBD2	TRBJ2-7	.	TGTGCCAGCAGCTTAGGGGACTACTACGAGCAGTACTTC	CASSLGDYYEQYF
TRBV2	TRBD1	TRBJ1-5	.	TGTGCCAGCAGTAATACAGGGGGGGATCGCAATCAGCCCCAGCATTTT	CASSNTGGDRNQPQHF
TRBV7-2	TRBD2	TRBJ2-5	.	TGTGCCAGCAGCGACTCGGGAGGGGGGGAGACCCAGTACTTC	CASSDSGGGETQYF
TRBV7-9	TRBD2	TRBJ2-1	.	TGTGCCAGCAGCTTAAAGCGGAGGACTAGCGGAATCCGGGGCGATGAGCAGTTCTTC	CASSLKRRTSGIRGDEQFF
TRBV7-3	.	TRBJ2-5	.	TGTGCCAGCAGCTTAAGACGGGGTGAGACCCAGTACTTC	CASSLRRGETQYF
TRBV28	.	TRBJ1-1	.	TGTGCCAGCAGTTTAATCGGGGCCAAAACTGAAGCTTTCTTT	CASSLIGAKTEAFF
TRBV11-2	.	TRBJ2-5	few	TGTGCCAGCAGCGCGGAGCAGGGTGCGCAAGAGACCCAGTACTTC	CASSAEQGAQETQYF
TRBV6-5	TRBD1	TRBJ2-1	.	TGTGCCAGCAGTAACCGGGACAGGAGAAACAATGAGCAGTTCTTC	CASSNRDRRNNEQFF
TRBV19	.	TRBJ2-7	.	TGTGCCAGTAGCGGAGCCAGCCTCCAGCCCTACGAGCAGTACTTC	CASSGASLQPYEQYF
TRBV28	.	TRBJ2-7	.	TGTGCCAGCAGTTCGGGACAACTATACGAGCAGTACTTC	CASSSGQLYEQYF
TRBV25-1	.	TRBJ2-7	few	TGTGCCAGCAGTGATGGAAAGGAGGAGCAGTACTTC	CASSDGKEEQYF
TRBV28	.	TRBJ2-7	.	TGTGCCAGCCGCTGGAAGTGGGGTATTACCTACGAGCAGTACTTC	CASRWKWGITYEQYF
TRBV7-9	.	TRBJ2-1	many	TGTGCCAGCAGCCCTGGGGGGATACGTTTGCATGAGCAGTTCTTC	CASSPGGIRLHEQFF
TRBV6-4	.	TRBJ2-2	.	TGTGCCAGCAGCCCCTCCGGGAGCCTTGATGGCGGGGAGCTGTTTTTT	CASSPSGSLDGGELFF
TRBV7-9	.	TRBJ1-3	.	TGTGCCAGCAGACCTGGGTTCGGCTCTGGAAACACCATATATTTT	CASRPGFGSGNTIYF
TRBV27	.	TRBJ2-7	.	TGTGCCAGCAACCCCCTGGGGGGAGCGGGTTACGAGCAGTACTTC	CASNPLGGAGYEQYF
TRBV11-2	TRBD2	TRBJ2-7	.	TGTGCCAGCAGCCTGGGGACTAGCGGCCTCTCCTACGAGCAGTACTTC	CASSLGTSGLSYEQYF
TRBV30	.	TRBJ1-5	once	TGTGCCTGGAGTGTCTCGGGGGGTCATCAGCCCCAGCATTTT	CAWSVSGGHQPQHF
TRBV9	.	TRBJ2-7	.	TGTGCCAGCAGCGTAGTGGGAGGGGGCTCCCAAAACGAGCAGTACTTC	CASSVVGGGSQNEQYF
TRBV9	TRBD1	TRBJ2-5	.	TGTGCCAGCAGCGGGACAGGTGGTGAGACCCAGTACTTC	CASSGTGGETQYF
TRBV5-1	.	TRBJ1-4	.	TGCGCCAGCAGAGACCCACGGGGGGCTGCTAATGAAAAACTGTTTTTT	CASRDPRGAANEKLFF
TRBV29-1	TRBD1	TRBJ2-2	.	TGCAGCGTTGAAGATCAGGACAGGGGGAGACTCGGGGAGCTGTTTTTT	CSVEDQDRGRLGELFF